Presented here are 13 T cell receptor beta chains from one specimen sequenced in a study of patients and donors after allogeneic stem cell transplantation. TCRdb re-analysed the RT-PCR reads in MiXCR, keeping a single row per CDR3 protein. The sample has roughly 880,000 distinct CDR3 sequences, under 20% seen once. The sample taken for sequencing was blood, either unsorted or a sorted T cell fraction (not recorded which). The receptors here all came from a human donor who was either an allogeneic HSCT recipient or a stem cell or donor lymphocyte infusion donor (not recorded which). It is not recorded whose cells these are; they may come from a transplant donor.

This clonotype has a count of ten or more. The V call is TRBV12-3 or TRBV12-4, the J call TRBJ1-5, with D perhaps matching TRBD1 (5 bases). Trimming took off 7 bases at V and 4 bases at J, with 17 bases between the two ends. The CDR3 has 15 amino acids. This CDR3 is CASNLGDALNQPQHF. The CDR3 DNA follows: TGTGCCAGCAACCTTGGGGACGCGCTAAATCAGCCCCAGCATTTT.

This clonotype was counted between two and nine times. The chain joins TRBV27 to TRBJ1-2; D remains unclear. The V gene's germline CDR1 is MNHEY and CDR2 SMNVEV (reference sequence). CDR3 length: 14 residues. The V and J ends lost 3 bases and 4 bases respectively, with 12 bases between them. The CDR3 here is CASSLTPRAYGYTF. Written as DNA, the CDR3 is TGTGCCAGCAGTTTGACGCCTAGAGCCTATGGCTACACCTTC.

The V and J genes are TRBV4-3 and TRBJ2-7, with D possibly TRBD2 on 6 matching bases. The CDR3 length is 15 residues. Germline V gene sequence: CDR1 LGHNA, CDR2 YSLEER. V lost 0 bases, J lost 4 bases, and 13 bases lay in between. The CDR3 sequence is CASSQEGRGGYEQYF. Here the CDR3 DNA reads TGCGCCAGCAGCCAAGAAGGGCGGGGTGGGTACGAGCAGTACTTC.

The chain joins TRBV2 to TRBJ2-1, with D perhaps being TRBD1 or TRBD2 (5 bases each). In germline, CDR1 is SNHLY, CDR2 FYNNEI. V was shortened by 6 bases and J by 15 bases, with 18 bases between the two germline ends. The CDR3 length is 12 residues. The CDR3 loop reads CASRTGARSRFF. CDR3 coding DNA: TGTGCCAGCAGGACCGGGGCCCGTTCTAGGTTCTTC.

With regard to this clonotype: A much larger clone differs by one base, so this may be a read error. The CDR3 spells CASTSSYNSPLHF. The CDR3 bases are TGTGCCAGCACGAGCTCCTATAATTCACCCCTCCACTTT. The gene calls are TRBV25-1 and TRBJ1-6, with D uncertain. The V gene's germline CDR1 is MGHDK and CDR2 SYGVNS. V was shortened by 7 bases and J by 0 bases, with 4 bases between the two germline ends. The CDR3 consists of 13 residues.

This clonotype showed up just a few times. J is TRBJ1-4 and V is TRBV20-1; D uncertain. This CDR3 is built from 15 residues. The V end lost 3 bases, the J end lost 4 bases, and 15 bases lay between the germline ends. CDR1 is DFQATT and CDR2 is SNEGSKA in the germline V gene (reference sequence). The CDR3, as DNA: TGCAGTGCTAGCTGGGCCGGCCCTGATAATGAAAAACTGTTTTTT. Amino acids: CSASWAGPDNEKLFF.

The genes are TRBV5-1 and TRBJ2-1; 12 bases agree with TRBD2. Germline lookup yields CDR1 SGHRS and CDR2 YFSETQ. J was trimmed by 5 bases and V by 4 bases; bases with no gene match: 16. CDR3 length equals 19 residues. The CDR3 DNA follows: TGCGCCAGCAGCCGGTGGGCGACTAGCGGGAGAAAGGGGGACAATGAGCAGTTCTTC. Translation: CASSRWATSGRKGDNEQFF.

The V call is TRBV5-6, the J call TRBJ1-2, with D possibly TRBD1 on 5 matching bases. The V gene lost 5 bases and the J gene lost 4 bases, with 21 bases spanning the gap. In germline, CDR1 is SGHDT, CDR2 YYEEEE. CDR3 size: 16 residues. CDR3 nucleotide sequence: TGTGCCAGCAGTTCCGGTTGGGGACGCTCGTTCTATGGCTACACCTTC. Residues: CASSSGWGRSFYGYTF.

There are a few counts of this clonotype. This chain joins TRBV20-1 and TRBJ2-1; 13 bases line up with TRBD2. The CDR3 totals 15 residues. Looked up from germline, CDR1 is DFQATT and CDR2 is SNEGSKA (reference sequence). Trimming took 6 bases from V and 7 from J; bases not matched to a gene: 9. CDR3 DNA sequence: TGCAGTGCCCCCCAGAGACTAGCGGGGGGAAATGAGCAGTTCTTC. Translating it yields CSAPQRLAGGNEQFF.

This chain connects TRBV5-1 to TRBJ1-2; 8 bases agree with TRBD1. Looked up from germline, CDR1 is SGHRS and CDR2 is YFSETQ. The CDR3 consists of 13 residues. The V segment lost 4 bases and the J segment 7 bases; nucleotides outside the gene matches: 6. CDR3 bases: TGCGCCAGCAGCGACAGGGGCTCCAGTGGCTACACCTTC. Translated: CASSDRGSSGYTF. The complete variable domain, with remaining parts taken from reference TRBV5-1 and TRBJ1-2, reads KAGVTQTPRYLIKTRGQQVTLSCSPISGHRSVSWYQQTPGQGLQFLFEYFSETQRNKGNFPGRFSGRQFSNSRSEMNVSTLELGDSALYLCASSDRGSSGYTFGSGTRLTVV.

The CDR3 protein is CASSLRVLVRETEAFF. In nucleotides, the CDR3 is TGTGCCAGCAGCCTCAGGGTTTTGGTTCGTGAGACTGAAGCTTTCTTT. This sequence joins TRBV6-2 or TRBV6-3 and TRBJ1-1, with D perhaps matching TRBD1 (5 bases). With 6 bases removed from V and 5 bases from J, the gap between germline ends came to 22 bases. The germline CDR1 and CDR2 sequences are MNHEY and SVGEGT. This CDR3 region has 16 residues.

V usage is TRBV3-1 and J usage is TRBJ2-2; D is unresolved. Per germline, CDR1 LGHDT and CDR2 YNNKEL (reference sequence). Trimming removed 7 bases at V and 3 bases at J, with 6 bases between. The CDR3 length is 12 residues. For the CDR3, the DNA is TGTGCCAGCATGTGGGACACCGGGGAGCTGTTTTTT. Amino acids: CASMWDTGELFF.

CDR3 coding DNA: TGCAGTGCTAGAGATTCCGGGACCACCACCGGGGAGCTGTTTTTT. This sequence encodes CSARDSGTTTGELFF. The chain recombines TRBV20-1 with TRBJ2-2; possibly TRBD1 or TRBD2 for D (5 bases each). Germline V gene sequence: CDR1 DFQATT, CDR2 SNEGSKA (reference sequence). This CDR3 has 15 amino acids. Trimming shortened V by 0 bases and J by 4 bases, and 12 bases separated the two germline ends.